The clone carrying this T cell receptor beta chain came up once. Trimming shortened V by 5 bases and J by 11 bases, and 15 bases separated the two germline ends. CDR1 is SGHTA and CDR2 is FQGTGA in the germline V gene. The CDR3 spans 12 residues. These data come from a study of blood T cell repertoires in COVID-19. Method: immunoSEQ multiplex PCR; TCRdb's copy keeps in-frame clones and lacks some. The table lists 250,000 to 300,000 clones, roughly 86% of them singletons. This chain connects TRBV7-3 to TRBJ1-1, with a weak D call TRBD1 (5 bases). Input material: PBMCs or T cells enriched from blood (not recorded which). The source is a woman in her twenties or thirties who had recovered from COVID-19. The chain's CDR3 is CASSPAGGPAFF. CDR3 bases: TGTGCCAGCAGCCCCGCCGGGGGTCCGGCTTTCTTT.